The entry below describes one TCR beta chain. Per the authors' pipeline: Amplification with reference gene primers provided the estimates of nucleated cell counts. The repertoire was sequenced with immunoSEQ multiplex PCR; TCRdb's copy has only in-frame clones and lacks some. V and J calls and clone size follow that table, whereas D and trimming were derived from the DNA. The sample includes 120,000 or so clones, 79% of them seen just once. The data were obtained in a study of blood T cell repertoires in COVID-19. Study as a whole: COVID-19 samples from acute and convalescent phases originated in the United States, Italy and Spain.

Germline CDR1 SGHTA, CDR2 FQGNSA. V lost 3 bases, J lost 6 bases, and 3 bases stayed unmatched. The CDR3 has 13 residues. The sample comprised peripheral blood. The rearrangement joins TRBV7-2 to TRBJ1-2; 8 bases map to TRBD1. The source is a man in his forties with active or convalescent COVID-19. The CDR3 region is CASSFTGGNGYTF. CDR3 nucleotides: TGTGCCAGCAGCTTTACAGGGGGGAATGGCTACACCTTC.